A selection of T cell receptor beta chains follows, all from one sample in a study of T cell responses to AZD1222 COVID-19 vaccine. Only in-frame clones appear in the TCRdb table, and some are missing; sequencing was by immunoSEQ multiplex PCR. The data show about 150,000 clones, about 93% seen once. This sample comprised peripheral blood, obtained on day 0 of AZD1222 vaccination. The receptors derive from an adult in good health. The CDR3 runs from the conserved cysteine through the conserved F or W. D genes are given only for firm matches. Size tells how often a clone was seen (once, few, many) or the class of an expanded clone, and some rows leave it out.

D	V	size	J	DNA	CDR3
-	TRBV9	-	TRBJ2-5	TGTGCCAGCAGCGTAGAAGGTCCGGGAACCCAGTACTTC	CASSVEGPGTQYF
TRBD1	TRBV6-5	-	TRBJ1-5	TGTGCCAGCAGTATGGACAGGGGGAACAATCAGCCCCAGCATTTT	CASSMDRGNNQPQHF
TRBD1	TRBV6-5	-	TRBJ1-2	TGTGCCAGCAGTCGAGGACAGGGAAGCTATGGCTACACCTTC	CASSRGQGSYGYTF
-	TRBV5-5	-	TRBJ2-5	TGTGCCAGCGAACTGGCGCTGGGGTCCGGTCAGACCCAGTACTTC	CASELALGSGQTQYF
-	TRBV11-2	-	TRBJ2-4	TGTGCCAGCAGCCCGGAAAGGCGGCAGGCCAAAAACATTCAGTACTTC	CASSPERRQAKNIQYF
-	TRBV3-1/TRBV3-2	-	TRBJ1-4	TGTGCCAGCAGCCAAAATCATTGGACCTCGGGCGAAAAACTGTTTTTT	CASSQNHWTSGEKLFF
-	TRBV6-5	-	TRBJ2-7	TGTGCCAGCAGGTGGGGGGCCCTCTACGAGCAGTACTTC	CASRWGALYEQYF
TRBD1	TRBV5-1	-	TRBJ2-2	TGCGCCAGCAGCCCAGACAGGGGTATCACCGGGGAGCTGTTTTTT	CASSPDRGITGELFF
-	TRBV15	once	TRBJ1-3	TGTGCCACCAGCAGAGAAGCCACGGGGAACAGGGTGGCTGGAAACACCATATATTTT	CATSREATGNRVAGNTIYF
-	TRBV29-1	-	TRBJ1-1	TGCAGCGTTGAAAGGAATATGAACACTGAAGCTTTCTTT	CSVERNMNTEAFF
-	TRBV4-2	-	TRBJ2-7	TGTGCCAGCAGCCAAGATTGGCCAGGGTCCTACGAGCAGTACTTC	CASSQDWPGSYEQYF
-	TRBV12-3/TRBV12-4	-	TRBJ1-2	TGTGCCAGCAGTTCCCCGGATTACAGGGGCTACACCTTC	CASSSPDYRGYTF